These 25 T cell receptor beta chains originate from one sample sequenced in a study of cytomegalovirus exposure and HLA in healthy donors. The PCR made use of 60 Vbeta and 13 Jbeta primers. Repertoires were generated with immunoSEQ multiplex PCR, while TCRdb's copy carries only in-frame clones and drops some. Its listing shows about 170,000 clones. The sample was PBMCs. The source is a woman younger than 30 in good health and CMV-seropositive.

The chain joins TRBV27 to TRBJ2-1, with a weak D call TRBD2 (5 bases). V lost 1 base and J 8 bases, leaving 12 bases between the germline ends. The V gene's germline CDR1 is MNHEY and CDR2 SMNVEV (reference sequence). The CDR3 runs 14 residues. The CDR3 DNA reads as TGTGCCAGCAGTTTATTGCCGGCGAGGGATGAGCAGTTCTTC. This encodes CASSLLPARDEQFF.

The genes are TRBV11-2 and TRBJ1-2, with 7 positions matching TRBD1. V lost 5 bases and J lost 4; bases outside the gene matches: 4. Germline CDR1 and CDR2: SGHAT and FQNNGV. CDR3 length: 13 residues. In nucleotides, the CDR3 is TGTGCCAGCAGCCGGGACAGTGTCTATGGCTACACCTTC. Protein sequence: CASSRDSVYGYTF.

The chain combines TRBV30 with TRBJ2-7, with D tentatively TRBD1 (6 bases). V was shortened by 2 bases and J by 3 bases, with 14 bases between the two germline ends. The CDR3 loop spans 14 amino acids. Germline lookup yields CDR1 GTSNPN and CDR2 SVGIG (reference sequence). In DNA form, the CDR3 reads TGTGCCTGGAGTCCCCCGGGACAATTCTACGAGCAGTACTTC. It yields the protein CAWSPPGQFYEQYF.

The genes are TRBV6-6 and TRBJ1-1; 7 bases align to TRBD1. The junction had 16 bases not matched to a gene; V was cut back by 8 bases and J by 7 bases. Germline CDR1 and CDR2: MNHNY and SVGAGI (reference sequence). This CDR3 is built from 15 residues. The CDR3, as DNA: TGTGCCAGCCGGAGTCTTAGACAGGGTGGGGGTGAAGCTTTCTTT. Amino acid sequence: CASRSLRQGGGEAFF.

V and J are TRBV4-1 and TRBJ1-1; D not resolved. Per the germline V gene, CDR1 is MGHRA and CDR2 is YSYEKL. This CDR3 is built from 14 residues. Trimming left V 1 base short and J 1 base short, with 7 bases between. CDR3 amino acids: CASSQVSWNTEAFF. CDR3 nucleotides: TGCGCCAGCAGCCAAGTGAGTTGGAACACTGAAGCTTTCTTT.

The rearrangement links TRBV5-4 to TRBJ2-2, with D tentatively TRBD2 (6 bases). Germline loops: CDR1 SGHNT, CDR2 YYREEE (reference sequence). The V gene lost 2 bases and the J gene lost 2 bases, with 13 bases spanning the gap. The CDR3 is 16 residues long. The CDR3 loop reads CASSLDPGSNTGELFF. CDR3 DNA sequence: TGTGCCAGCAGCTTAGATCCCGGGAGTAACACCGGGGAGCTGTTTTTT. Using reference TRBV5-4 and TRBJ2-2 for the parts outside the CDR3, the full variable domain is ETGVTQSPTHLIKTRGQQVTLRCSSQSGHNTVSWYQQALGQGPQFIFQYYREEENGRGNFPPRFSGLQFPNYSSELNVNALELDDSALYLCASSLDPGSNTGELFFGEGSRLTVL.

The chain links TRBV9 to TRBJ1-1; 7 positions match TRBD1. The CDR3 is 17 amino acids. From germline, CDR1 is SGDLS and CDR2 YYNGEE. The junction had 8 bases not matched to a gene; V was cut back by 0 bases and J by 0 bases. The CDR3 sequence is CASSVGTGDFMNTEAFF. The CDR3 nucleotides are TGTGCCAGCAGCGTAGGGACAGGTGACTTTATGAACACTGAAGCTTTCTTT. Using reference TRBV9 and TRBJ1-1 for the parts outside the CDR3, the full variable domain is DSGVTQTPKHLITATGQRVTLRCSPRSGDLSVYWYQQSLDQGLQFLIQYYNGEERAKGNILERFSAQQFPDLHSELNLSSLELGDSALYFCASSVGTGDFMNTEAFFGQGTRLTVV.

In DNA, the CDR3 is TGTGCCAGCTCACCAGGCGGGAGGCCTACAGATACGCAGTATTTT. It codes for CASSPGGRPTDTQYF. The rearrangement uses TRBV18 and TRBJ2-3; 8 bases match TRBD2. Germline CDR1 reads KGHSH; CDR2 reads LQKENI. The V segment lost 2 bases and the J segment 3 bases; nucleotides outside the gene matches: 4. CDR3 length: 15 amino acids.

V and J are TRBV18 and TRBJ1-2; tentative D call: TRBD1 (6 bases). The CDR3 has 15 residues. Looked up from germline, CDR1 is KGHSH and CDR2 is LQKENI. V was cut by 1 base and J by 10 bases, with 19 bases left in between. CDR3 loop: CASSPLDSELFDYTF. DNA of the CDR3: TGTGCCAGCTCACCACTGGACAGCGAATTATTTGACTACACCTTC.

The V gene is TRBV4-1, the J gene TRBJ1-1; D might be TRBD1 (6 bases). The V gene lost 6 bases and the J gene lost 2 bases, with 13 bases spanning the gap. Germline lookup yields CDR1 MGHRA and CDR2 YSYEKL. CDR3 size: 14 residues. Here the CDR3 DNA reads TGCGCCAGCAGGGTACAAGGGGGAAACACTGAAGCTTTCTTT. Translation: CASRVQGGNTEAFF.

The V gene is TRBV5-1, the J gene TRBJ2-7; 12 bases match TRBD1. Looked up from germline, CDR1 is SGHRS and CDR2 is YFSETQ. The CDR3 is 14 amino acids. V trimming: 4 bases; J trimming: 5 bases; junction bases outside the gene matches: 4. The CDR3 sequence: CASSPGQGADEQYF. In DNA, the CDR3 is TGCGCCAGCAGCCCGGGACAGGGGGCCGACGAGCAGTACTTC.

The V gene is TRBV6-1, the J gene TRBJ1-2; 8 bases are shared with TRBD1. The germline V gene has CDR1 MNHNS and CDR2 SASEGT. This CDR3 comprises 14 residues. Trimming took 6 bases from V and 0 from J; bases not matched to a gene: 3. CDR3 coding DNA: TGTGCCAGCAGCCCGACAGGGGCTAACTATGGCTACACCTTC. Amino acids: CASSPTGANYGYTF.

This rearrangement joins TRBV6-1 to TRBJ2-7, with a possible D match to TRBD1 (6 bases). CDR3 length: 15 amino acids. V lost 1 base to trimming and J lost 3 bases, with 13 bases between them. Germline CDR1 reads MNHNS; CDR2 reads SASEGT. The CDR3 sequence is CASSEGQALFYEQYF. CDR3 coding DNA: TGTGCCAGCAGTGAAGGACAGGCTTTGTTCTACGAGCAGTACTTC.

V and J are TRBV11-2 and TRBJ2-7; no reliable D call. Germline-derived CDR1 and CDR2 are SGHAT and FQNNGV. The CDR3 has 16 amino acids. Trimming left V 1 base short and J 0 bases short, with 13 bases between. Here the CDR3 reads CASSLVSQDSSYEQYF. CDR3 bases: TGTGCCAGCAGCTTAGTGTCTCAGGATAGCTCCTACGAGCAGTACTTC.

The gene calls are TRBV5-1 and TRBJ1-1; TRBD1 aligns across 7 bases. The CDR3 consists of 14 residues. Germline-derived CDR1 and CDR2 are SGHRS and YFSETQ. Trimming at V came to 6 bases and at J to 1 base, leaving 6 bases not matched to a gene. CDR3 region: CASNPQGSNTEAFF. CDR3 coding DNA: TGCGCCAGCAACCCACAGGGGTCGAACACTGAAGCTTTCTTT.

This CDR3 is CASSLGQSFTGELFF. The CDR3 DNA follows: TGCGCCAGCAGCTTAGGACAGAGTTTCACCGGGGAGCTGTTTTTT. J is TRBJ2-2 and V is TRBV5-1; D is perhaps TRBD1 (6 bases). Trimming stripped 2 bases from V and 4 bases from J, with 12 bases between. The CDR3 extends over 15 amino acids. Germline assignment: CDR1 SGHRS and CDR2 YFSETQ.

CDR3 in DNA: TGTGCCAGCAGCTTGCCTAGCGGGAGCACAGATACGCAGTATTTT. The encoded protein is CASSLPSGSTDTQYF. The chain uses TRBV5-6 and TRBJ2-3; 8 nucleotides align to TRBD2. With 1 base clipped from V and 0 bases from J, the junction kept 1 base outside the gene matches. Germline CDR1 is SGHDT and CDR2 is YYEEEE. The CDR3 totals 15 residues. Complete variable domain (other parts from reference TRBV5-6 and TRBJ2-3): DAGVTQSPTHLIKTRGQQVTLRCSPKSGHDTVSWYQQALGQGPQFIFQYYEEEERQRGNFPDRFSGHQFPNYSSELNVNALLLGDSALYLCASSLPSGSTDTQYFGPGTRLTVL.

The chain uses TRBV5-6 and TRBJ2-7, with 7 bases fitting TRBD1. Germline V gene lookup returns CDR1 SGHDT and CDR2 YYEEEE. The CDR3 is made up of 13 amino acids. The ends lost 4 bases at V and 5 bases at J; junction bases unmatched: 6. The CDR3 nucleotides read TGTGCCAGCAGCACAGGACAGGAGAACGAGCAGTACTTC. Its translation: CASSTGQENEQYF. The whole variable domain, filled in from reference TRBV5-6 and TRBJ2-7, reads DAGVTQSPTHLIKTRGQQVTLRCSPKSGHDTVSWYQQALGQGPQFIFQYYEEEERQRGNFPDRFSGHQFPNYSSELNVNALLLGDSALYLCASSTGQENEQYFGPGTRLTVT.

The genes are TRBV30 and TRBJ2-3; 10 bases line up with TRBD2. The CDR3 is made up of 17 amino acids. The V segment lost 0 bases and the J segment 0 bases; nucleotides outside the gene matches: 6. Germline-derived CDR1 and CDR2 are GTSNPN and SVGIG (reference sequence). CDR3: CAWSVFRTSGSTDTQYF. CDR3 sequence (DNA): TGTGCCTGGAGTGTGTTTAGGACTAGCGGAAGCACAGATACGCAGTATTTT.

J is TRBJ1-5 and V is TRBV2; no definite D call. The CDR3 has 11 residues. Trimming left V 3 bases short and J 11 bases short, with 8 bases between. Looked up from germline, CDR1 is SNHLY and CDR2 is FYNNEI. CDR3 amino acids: CASSDEGSQHF. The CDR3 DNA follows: TGTGCCAGCAGTGATGAGGGATCCCAGCATTTT.

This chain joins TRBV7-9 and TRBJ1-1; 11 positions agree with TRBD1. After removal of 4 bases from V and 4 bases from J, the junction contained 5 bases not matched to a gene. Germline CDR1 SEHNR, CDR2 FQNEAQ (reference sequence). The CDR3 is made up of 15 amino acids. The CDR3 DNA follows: TGTGCCAGCAGCTACGGACAGGGGGCAGGCACTGAAGCTTTCTTT. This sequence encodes CASSYGQGAGTEAFF.

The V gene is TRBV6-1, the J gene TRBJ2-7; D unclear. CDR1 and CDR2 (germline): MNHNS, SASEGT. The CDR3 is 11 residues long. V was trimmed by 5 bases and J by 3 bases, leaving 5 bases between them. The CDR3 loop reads CASSPLYEQYF. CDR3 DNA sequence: TGTGCCAGCAGTCCACTCTACGAGCAGTACTTC.

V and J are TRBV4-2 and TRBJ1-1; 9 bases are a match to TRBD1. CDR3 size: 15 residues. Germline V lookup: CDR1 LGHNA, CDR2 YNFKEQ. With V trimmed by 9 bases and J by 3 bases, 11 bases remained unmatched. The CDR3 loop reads CARLPRDRDDTEAFF. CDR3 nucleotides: TGTGCCAGATTACCCCGGGACAGGGATGACACTGAAGCTTTCTTT.

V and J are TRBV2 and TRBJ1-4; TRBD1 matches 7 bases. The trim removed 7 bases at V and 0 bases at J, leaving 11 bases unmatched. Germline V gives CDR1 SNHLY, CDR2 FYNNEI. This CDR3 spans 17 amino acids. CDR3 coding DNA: TGTGCCAGCAATCCAGGTCGACAGGGACCAACTAATGAAAAACTGTTTTTT. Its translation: CASNPGRQGPTNEKLFF.

CDR3 loop: CASVQGGGTEAFF. The CDR3 DNA is TGTGCCAGCGTACAGGGGGGAGGCACTGAAGCTTTCTTT. This rearrangement joins TRBV6-5 to TRBJ1-1; 8 bases are a match to TRBD1. Germline CDR1 MNHEY, CDR2 SVGAGI. With 8 bases clipped from V and 4 bases from J, the junction kept 6 bases outside the gene matches. This CDR3 has 13 amino acids.